This entry lists 26 T cell receptor beta chains sequenced from one sample in a study of blood T cell repertoires in COVID-19 (dated by TCRdb to about 2020). Library preparation used the immunoSEQ multiplex PCR assay. In TCRdb, the immuneACCESS table is reduced to in-frame sequences with V and J assigned. These tables do not hold every clone; where another copy was compared, an unresolved V gene accounts for under half, and the others remain unexplained. The sample records tens of thousands of clones, 85% to 90% of which are singletons. Of the sample, about 4.8% falls within the top ten clones. Sequencing was done on a sample of peripheral blood. All receptors come from a human donor in a cohort sampled during active COVID-19.

The chain links TRBV24-1 to TRBJ2-2; D is ambiguous. The CDR3 totals 12 residues. Germline V gives CDR1 KGHDR, CDR2 SFDVKD. With 9 bases removed from V and 3 bases from J, the gap between germline ends came to 7 bases. The CDR3 sequence is CATLSDTGELFF. In DNA form, the CDR3 reads TGTGCCACCTTAAGCGACACCGGGGAGCTGTTTTTT.

The chain has TRBV11-3 and TRBJ2-6; a weak D match, TRBD2 (6 bases). Germline-derived CDR1 and CDR2 are SGHNT and YENEEA. This CDR3 contains 19 residues. Trimming took 1 base from V and 0 from J, leaving 16 bases between them. Here the CDR3 reads CASSLGIGGTTSGANVLTF. The CDR3 nucleotides read TGTGCCAGCAGCTTAGGAATCGGGGGTACCACCTCTGGGGCCAACGTCCTGACTTTC. Based on the CDR3 plus reference TRBV11-3 and TRBJ2-6, the full variable domain is EAGVVQSPRYKIIEKKQPVAFWCNPISGHNTLYWYLQNLGQGPELLIRYENEEAVDDSQLPKDRFSAERLKGVDSTLKIQPAELGDSAVYLCASSLGIGGTTSGANVLTFGAGSRLTVL.

V and J are TRBV11-2 and TRBJ2-7, with 9 bases lining up with TRBD2. The CDR3 spans 14 residues. Germline lookup yields CDR1 SGHAT and CDR2 FQNNGV. V dropped 3 bases and J dropped 1; count of bases not matched to a gene: 1. CDR3 DNA: TGTGCCAGCAGCTTTAGCGGGAGATCCTACGAGCAGTACTTC. Its protein is CASSFSGRSYEQYF.

The chain combines TRBV10-3 with TRBJ2-7; a weak D match, TRBD1 (5 bases). Trimming took off 3 bases at V and 3 bases at J, with 12 bases between the two ends. Germline CDR1 is ENHRY and CDR2 is SYGVKD. CDR3 length equals 14 residues. The CDR3 protein is CAISESGNNYEQYF. For the CDR3, the DNA is TGTGCCATCAGTGAATCAGGGAACAACTACGAGCAGTACTTC.

This chain uses TRBV5-4 with TRBJ2-5; D is uncertain. The CDR3 is 16 residues long. CDR1 and CDR2 from the germline V gene are SGHNT and YYREEE (reference sequence). Trimming removed 0 bases from V and 5 bases from J, with 17 bases in between. The CDR3 region has the DNA TGTGCCAGCAGCTTGGCGCCTCGTGATCTAACGGAGACCCAGTACTTC. This encodes CASSLAPRDLTETQYF.

The rearrangement links TRBV29-1 to TRBJ2-1; D possibly corresponds to TRBD2 (6 bases). Germline values: CDR1 SQVTM, CDR2 ANQGSEA. Trimming pared 6 bases from V and 0 bases from J, leaving 15 bases between. The length of the CDR3 is 15 residues. CDR3 in DNA: TGCAGCGTAGTCGGGACTGAAAGCTCCTACAATGAGCAGTTCTTC. It codes for CSVVGTESSYNEQFF.

V and J are TRBV13 and TRBJ2-7; 9 nucleotides line up with TRBD1. J was trimmed by 7 bases and V by 3 bases; bases with no gene match: 7. The CDR3 spans 14 residues. CDR1 is PRHDT, CDR2 FYEKMQ, per germline (reference sequence). Here the CDR3 DNA reads TGTGCCAGCAGCTTTGGACAGGGGTTCTTAGAGCAGTACTTC. This gives the protein CASSFGQGFLEQYF.

This clone was observed once. V gene TRBV10-3 combines with J gene TRBJ2-1; possible D gene TRBD2, 6 bases. Trimming left V 6 bases short and J 3 bases short, with 12 bases between. Germline V CDR1 and CDR2: ENHRY, SYGVKD. This CDR3 comprises 14 residues. CDR3 loop: CAIRRGLGYNEQFF. The CDR3 nucleotides read TGTGCCATCAGGAGGGGACTGGGCTACAATGAGCAGTTCTTC.

The CDR3 reads CAWSEGRVSEQYF. DNA of the CDR3: TGTGCCTGGAGTGAGGGCAGGGTTTCCGAGCAGTACTTC. The chain joins TRBV30 to TRBJ2-7; tentative D call: TRBD1 (5 bases). The CDR3 sequence is 13 residues long. V lost 1 base and J lost 6, with 13 bases in between. Germline assignment: CDR1 GTSNPN and CDR2 SVGIG (reference sequence). The whole variable domain, filled in from reference TRBV30 and TRBJ2-7, reads SQTIHQWPATLVQPVGSPLSLECTVEGTSNPNLYWYRQAAGRGLQLLFYSVGIGQISSEVPQNLSASRPQDRQFILSSKKLLLSDSGFYLCAWSEGRVSEQYFGPGTRLTVT.

V gene TRBV5-4 combines with J gene TRBJ2-3; tentative D call: TRBD2 (6 bases). CDR1 and CDR2 from the germline V gene are SGHNT and YYREEE (reference sequence). V lost 3 bases to trimming and J lost 1 base, with 12 bases between them. This CDR3 comprises 15 residues. CDR3 amino acids: CASSSGTLGTDTQYF. The DNA for the CDR3 is TGTGCCAGCAGCTCCGGGACTCTGGGCACAGATACGCAGTATTTT.

V is TRBV2 and J is TRBJ2-1; D not resolved. Germline V gene lookup returns CDR1 SNHLY and CDR2 FYNNEI. Trimming shortened V by 2 bases and J by 0 bases, and 8 bases separated the two germline ends. This CDR3 is 15 amino acids long. The chain's CDR3 is CASSESLSSYNEQFF. CDR3 coding DNA: TGTGCCAGCAGTGAAAGTCTGAGCTCCTACAATGAGCAGTTCTTC.

The chain recombines TRBV15 with TRBJ2-2, with D unclear. Germline CDR1 and CDR2: LNHNV and YYDKDF (reference sequence). V dropped 4 bases and J dropped 0 bases, with 18 bases sitting between them. This CDR3 is 18 amino acids long. The DNA of the CDR3 is TGTGCCACCAGCAATCAGGCACCGTCACAAACGAACACCGGGGAGCTGTTTTTT. Amino acid sequence: CATSNQAPSQTNTGELFF.

This chain links TRBV24-1 with TRBJ2-5; D is uncertain. The CDR3 spans 14 residues. Deletions cut 9 bases from V and 5 bases from J, with 18 bases between. Germline V gene data show CDR1 as KGHDR and CDR2 as SFDVKD. CDR3 sequence: CATRRQPGGETQYF. The CDR3 DNA reads as TGTGCCACCCGCCGGCAGCCGGGTGGGGAGACCCAGTACTTC.

The rearrangement links TRBV19 to TRBJ1-5; D is possibly TRBD1 (5 bases). The CDR3 is 16 amino acids. Trimming left V 6 bases short and J 3 bases short, with 18 bases between. Germline CDR1 reads LNHDA; CDR2 reads SQIVND (reference sequence). The CDR3: CASRERGGGVNQPQHF. CDR3 DNA: TGTGCCAGTAGGGAGAGAGGAGGAGGGGTCAATCAGCCCCAGCATTTT.

The chain links TRBV7-9 to TRBJ2-4; 14 bases fit TRBD2. V was clipped by 3 bases and J by 9 bases; unmatched bases: 10. The CDR3 totals 17 residues. Per germline, CDR1 SEHNR and CDR2 FQNEAQ (reference sequence). CDR3 in amino acids: CASSLWTSGGSRGIQYF. DNA for the CDR3: TGTGCCAGCAGCTTGTGGACTAGCGGGGGGAGCCGGGGCATTCAGTACTTC.

J is TRBJ2-2 and V is TRBV7-3, with 13 bases that match TRBD2. The J segment lost 7 bases and the V segment lost 2 bases, leaving 13 bases of the junction unmatched. Germline-derived CDR1 and CDR2 are SGHTA and FQGTGA. The CDR3 has 19 amino acids. CDR3 coding DNA: TGTGCCAGCAGCTTACAGGTCGGACTAGCGGGAGAGGGGATCGGGGAGCTGTTTTTT. Its protein is CASSLQVGLAGEGIGELFF. Looking up the rest from reference TRBV7-3 and TRBJ2-2 gives the full variable domain: GAGVSQTPSNKVTEKGKYVELRCDPISGHTALYWYRQSLGQGPEFLIYFQGTGAADDSGLPNDRFFAVRPEGSVSTLKIQRTERGDSAVYLCASSLQVGLAGEGIGELFFGEGSRLTVL.

This chain connects TRBV28 to TRBJ2-1; weak D call: TRBD2 (6 bases). Between the trimmed V and J ends, which lost 5 bases and 5 bases, there was a span of 10 bases. Per the germline V gene, CDR1 is MDHEN and CDR2 is SYDVKM. This CDR3 has 13 amino acids. The CDR3: CASSTGTHNEQFF. Here the CDR3 DNA reads TGTGCCAGCAGTACCGGGACTCACAATGAGCAGTTCTTC.

This clone was recorded once. This chain uses TRBV30 with TRBJ2-7, with D tentatively TRBD2 (5 bases). V lost 0 bases, J lost 3 bases, and 21 bases lay in between. Germline-derived CDR1 and CDR2 are GTSNPN and SVGIG (reference sequence). This CDR3 contains 17 residues. CDR3 protein: CAWSVAESWRQNYEQYF. The DNA of the CDR3 is TGTGCCTGGAGTGTAGCAGAATCCTGGAGGCAGAACTACGAGCAGTACTTC.

The chain uses TRBV11-2 and TRBJ2-5; D possibly corresponds to TRBD1 (8 bases). The CDR3 is 15 residues long. The germline gives CDR1 SGHAT, CDR2 FQNNGV. Trimming removed 4 bases from V and 5 bases from J, with 17 bases in between. The DNA for the CDR3 is TGTGCCAGCAGCTGGAGTACAGGGGGAGGGGAGACCCAGTACTTC. Amino acids: CASSWSTGGGETQYF.

The V gene is TRBV7-9, the J gene TRBJ2-7; D is uncertain. The CDR3 length is 16 residues. Germline V gene data show CDR1 as SEHNR and CDR2 as FQNEAQ (reference sequence). V gave up 5 bases and J gave up 0 bases, with 17 bases separating them. CDR3 protein: CASSGAPSGSSYEQYF. The CDR3 DNA follows: TGTGCCAGCAGCGGAGCGCCTTCCGGGTCCTCCTACGAGCAGTACTTC.

This chain joins TRBV9 and TRBJ2-3; D might be TRBD2 (5 bases). In germline, CDR1 is SGDLS, CDR2 YYNGEE. This CDR3 has 14 amino acids. The germline V and J ends were trimmed by 0 bases and 1 base, with 6 bases remaining between them. In DNA, the CDR3 is TGTGCCAGCAGCGTAGCAGCGGGCACAGATACGCAGTATTTT. It codes for CASSVAAGTDTQYF.

This chain uses TRBV30 with TRBJ2-7; D is unclear. In germline, CDR1 is GTSNPN, CDR2 SVGIG (reference sequence). This CDR3 contains 12 residues. V lost 0 bases, J lost 4 bases, and 7 bases lay in between. CDR3 nucleotides: TGTGCCTGGAGTGTATACGGGTACGAGCAGTACTTC. Translation gives CAWSVYGYEQYF.

This clone was counted only a few times. In DNA, the CDR3 is TGTGCCAGCACCCAAAACCCGGGACAGGTGTGGGAGCAGTACTTC. Translated, it gives CASTQNPGQVWEQYF. The chain joins TRBV28 to TRBJ2-7, with 8 bases matching TRBD1. CDR3 size: 15 residues. V shed 7 bases, J shed 7 bases, and the junction held 15 bases outside the gene matches. CDR1 and CDR2 (germline): MDHEN, SYDVKM.

In this sample, this clone turned up once. The J gene is TRBJ1-1, the V gene TRBV19, with D perhaps matching TRBD1 (6 bases). V lost 6 bases and J 2 bases, leaving 13 bases between the germline ends. The CDR3 length is 14 residues. Germline assignment: CDR1 LNHDA and CDR2 SQIVND (reference sequence). As DNA, the CDR3 is TGTGCCAGTAGGGGCAGGGGAGAAAACACTGAAGCTTTCTTT. Protein: CASRGRGENTEAFF.

The chain uses TRBV6-5 and TRBJ2-1, with D perhaps matching TRBD2 (5 bases). V dropped 5 bases and J dropped 0 bases, with 11 bases sitting between them. The CDR3 loop spans 15 amino acids. In germline, CDR1 is MNHEY, CDR2 SVGAGI. For the CDR3, the DNA is TGTGCCAGCAGTCCAACTAGTTTCTCCTACAATGAGCAGTTCTTC. This translates into CASSPTSFSYNEQFF.

The chain employs TRBV13 and TRBJ2-4, with a possible D match to TRBD1 (5 bases). The V gene lost 1 base and the J gene lost 5 bases, with 12 bases spanning the gap. The CDR3 spans 15 residues. Germline CDR1 reads PRHDT; CDR2 reads FYEKMQ (reference sequence). The CDR3: CASSLVRQGENIQYF. CDR3 in DNA: TGTGCCAGCAGCTTAGTCCGGCAGGGCGAAAACATTCAGTACTTC.